Shown below are 18 T cell receptor beta chains from a single sample sequenced in a study of blood T cell repertoires in COVID-19. Measured with immunoSEQ multiplex PCR; TCRdb has only the in-frame clones, and not every one. The table includes 250,000 or so clones, around four fifths detected once. The sample comprised peripheral blood. All receptors derive from a woman in her fifties or sixties with active or convalescent COVID-19.

The count of this clone is one. J is TRBJ1-6 and V is TRBV14; no definite D call. The V gene's germline CDR1 is SGHDN and CDR2 FVKESK. CDR3 length: 16 amino acids. The V end lost 3 bases, the J end lost 6 bases, and 15 bases lay between the germline ends. CDR3 DNA sequence: TGTGCCAGCAGCCAGAGCGGCAGGTTTTTTAATTCACCCCTCCACTTT. Translating gives CASSQSGRFFNSPLHF.

The sample holds a few counts of this clone. The chain links TRBV12-3 or TRBV12-4 to TRBJ2-5; D gene unclear. This CDR3 has 13 amino acids. Deletions cut 3 bases from V and 2 bases from J, with 7 bases between. The CDR3 DNA sequence: TGTGCCAGCAGTTTCATCATTCAAGAGACCCAGTACTTC. Its translation: CASSFIIQETQYF.

The J gene is TRBJ2-7, the V gene TRBV27; D might be TRBD1 (5 bases). The length of the CDR3 is 16 residues. The V gene lost 2 bases and the J gene lost 4 bases, with 18 bases spanning the gap. The germline V gene has CDR1 MNHEY and CDR2 SMNVEV (reference sequence). CDR3 nucleotides: TGTGCCAGCAGTTTACGTAAAGGGGATGGAAGGTACGAGCAGTACGTC. It translates to CASSLRKGDGRYEQYV.

This clone was counted a single time. The genes are TRBV28 and TRBJ2-1, with D possibly matching TRBD2 (7 bases). Germline values: CDR1 MDHEN, CDR2 SYDVKM. Trimming stripped 7 bases from V and 1 base from J, with 14 bases between. CDR3 length equals 15 residues. CDR3 nucleotide sequence: TGTGCCAGCAAAGCGGGACATGGTTCCTACAATGAGCAGTTCTTC. It specifies CASKAGHGSYNEQFF.

The genes are TRBV11-2 and TRBJ2-3; TRBD1 aligns across 7 bases. CDR1 is SGHAT, CDR2 FQNNGV, per germline. V lost 1 base, J lost 4 bases, and 5 bases stayed unmatched. The CDR3 is made up of 15 amino acids. DNA for the CDR3: TGTGCCAGCAGCTTAGGTTACAGGGGTGCAGATACGCAGTATTTT. As protein: CASSLGYRGADTQYF.

The rearrangement joins TRBV5-1 to TRBJ2-3; 10 nucleotides line up with TRBD1. The CDR3 loop spans 17 amino acids. V trimming: 0 bases; J trimming: 5 bases; junction bases outside the gene matches: 9. The germline V gene has CDR1 SGHRS and CDR2 YFSETQ. In DNA form, the CDR3 reads TGCGCCAGCAGCTTGGCCTATGGGACAGGGGTTGGAGATACGCAGTATTTT. This gives the protein CASSLAYGTGVGDTQYF.

This chain uses TRBV5-6 with TRBJ2-7; D perhaps matches TRBD1 (6 bases). Germline CDR1 reads SGHDT; CDR2 reads YYEEEE. The CDR3 consists of 18 residues. V was pared by 0 bases and J by 0 bases, with 19 bases between. The DNA for the CDR3 is TGTGCCAGCAGCTTGGAGGGGGAAATGGGCCCATCCTCCTACGAGCAGTACGTC. Residues: CASSLEGEMGPSSYEQYV.

Only a few counts were recorded for this clone. J is TRBJ1-5 and V is TRBV2; possible D gene TRBD1, 6 bases. V lost 4 bases and J lost 0, with 13 bases in between. Germline assignment: CDR1 SNHLY and CDR2 FYNNEI. The CDR3 extends over 16 amino acids. CDR3 loop: CASSAGDRISNQPQHF. The CDR3 coding sequence is TGTGCCAGCAGTGCAGGGGATAGGATTAGCAATCAGCCCCAGCATTTT.

The V and J genes are TRBV5-1 and TRBJ1-3, with D possibly being TRBD1 (5 bases). The germline V gene encodes CDR1 SGHRS and CDR2 YFSETQ. V was clipped by 0 bases and J by 2 bases, with 9 bases between them. This CDR3 comprises 15 residues. Here the CDR3 DNA reads TGCGCCAGCAGCTTGGGGGCCAGGGCTGGAAACACCATATATTTT. Encoded protein: CASSLGARAGNTIYF.

The gene calls are TRBV30 and TRBJ2-7; TRBD1 matches 10 bases. V shed 6 bases, J shed 9 bases, and the junction held 11 bases outside the gene matches. CDR3 length: 13 amino acids. Looked up from germline, CDR1 is GTSNPN and CDR2 is SVGIG (reference sequence). Here the CDR3 reads CACTGDRGSWQYF. The CDR3 DNA sequence: TGTGCCTGTACGGGGGACAGGGGCAGTTGGCAGTACTTC.

The J gene is TRBJ2-5, the V gene TRBV3-1 (or the pseudogene TRBV3-2), with 7 bases fitting TRBD1. The V segment lost 4 bases and the J segment 9 bases; nucleotides outside the gene matches: 11. CDR3 length equals 14 residues. Germline V gene sequence: CDR1 LGHDT, CDR2 YNNKEL (reference sequence). The CDR3 DNA follows: TGTGCCAGCAGCCGAGGACAGGCCGCAATCCCCCAGTACTTC. It specifies CASSRGQAAIPQYF.

This chain uses TRBV19 with TRBJ2-3; a weak D match, TRBD2 (5 bases). Per germline, CDR1 LNHDA and CDR2 SQIVND (reference sequence). Trimming stripped 3 bases from V and 0 bases from J, with 19 bases between. The CDR3 sequence is 18 residues long. The DNA of the CDR3 is TGTGCCAGTAGTATCACCCCCCAGCGTAGAGGGAGCACAGATACGCAGTATTTT. Translating gives CASSITPQRRGSTDTQYF.

The chain combines TRBV11-3 with TRBJ1-2; a possible D gene is TRBD1 (5 bases). This CDR3 has 13 amino acids. Germline V gives CDR1 SGHNT, CDR2 YENEEA. Trimming removed 5 bases from V and 4 bases from J, with 11 bases in between. The CDR3 DNA follows: TGTGCCAGCAGCGCACGGGGGTCCTATGGCTACACCTTC. Translation: CASSARGSYGYTF.

The rearrangement uses TRBV7-6 and TRBJ2-1, with 16 bases aligning to TRBD2. Per germline, CDR1 SGHVS and CDR2 FNYEAQ. The length of the CDR3 is 18 residues. V shed 5 bases, J shed 2 bases, and the junction held 6 bases outside the gene matches. The CDR3 coding sequence is TGTGCCAGCAGCGCTGGGACTAGCGGGGGGGCCGCCTACAATGAGCAGTTCTTC. Protein product: CASSAGTSGGAAYNEQFF.

This clone was picked up one time. The chain joins TRBV18 to TRBJ2-2; 7 nucleotides align to TRBD1. With V trimmed by 4 bases and J by 4 bases, 6 bases remained unmatched. Germline V gene lookup returns CDR1 KGHSH and CDR2 LQKENI. The CDR3 loop spans 15 amino acids. The CDR3 DNA reads TGTGCCAGCTCACTAGGACAGGCGAGCACCGGGGAGCTGTTTTTT. This encodes CASSLGQASTGELFF. Combining the CDR3 with reference TRBV18 and TRBJ2-2 gives the whole variable domain NAGVMQNPRHLVRRRGQEARLRCSPMKGHSHVYWYRQLPEEGLKFMVYLQKENIIDESGMPKERFSAEFPKEGPSILRIQQVVRGDSAAYFCASSLGQASTGELFFGEGSRLTVL.

V is TRBV5-6 and J is TRBJ1-6; no firm D call. This CDR3 region has 14 residues. CDR1 is SGHDT, CDR2 YYEEEE, per germline. V was clipped by 7 bases and J by 9 bases, with 17 bases between them. The DNA for the CDR3 is TGTGCCAGCTCCCTGGGCAGCGAGGGTTCACCCCTCCACTTT. Protein product: CASSLGSEGSPLHF. Using reference TRBV5-6 and TRBJ1-6 for the parts outside the CDR3, the full variable domain is DAGVTQSPTHLIKTRGQQVTLRCSPKSGHDTVSWYQQALGQGPQFIFQYYEEEERQRGNFPDRFSGHQFPNYSSELNVNALLLGDSALYLCASSLGSEGSPLHFGNGTRLTVT.

V and J are TRBV18 and TRBJ2-2, with D possibly matching TRBD2 (5 bases). Germline lookup yields CDR1 KGHSH and CDR2 LQKENI. The CDR3 length is 15 residues. V was shortened by 0 bases and J by 3 bases, with 8 bases between the two germline ends. CDR3 protein: CASSPPVRDTGELFF. In nucleotides, the CDR3 is TGTGCCAGCTCACCACCTGTGAGGGACACCGGGGAGCTGTTTTTT.

This rearrangement joins TRBV6-1 to TRBJ1-2; D unresolved. Germline V gene data show CDR1 as MNHNS and CDR2 as SASEGT. CDR3 size: 17 residues. V was shortened by 4 bases and J by 6 bases, with 24 bases between the two germline ends. For the CDR3, the DNA is TGTGCCAGCAGTGCCCAGGCCGGGAGAGAACTGAATAATGGCTACACCTTC. Translating it yields CASSAQAGRELNNGYTF.